This T cell receptor (beta chain) was identified during a study of T cells after yellow fever vaccination. This clonotype was found a few times. Its cognate antigen is unknown. The TCR cDNA carried a universal primer site and UMIs from 5'RACE template switching. One entry per CDR3 protein, called by TCRdb with MiXCR from the 5' RACE reads. This sample has 400,000 to 450,000 distinct CDR3 sequences; roughly a sixth occur once, and the top ten carry 15% to 20%. Study-wide results and caveats: Most clones from primary vaccination resurfaced after the booster (about 95% CD4, around 91% CD8).

The CDR3 sequence is 16 residues long. V dropped 2 bases and J dropped 0 bases, with 13 bases sitting between them. The V gene's germline CDR1 is SGHRS and CDR2 YFSETQ. The chain links TRBV5-1 to TRBJ2-3; no reliable D call. The sample in question was PBMCs, obtained before the yellow fever booster vaccination. This receptor was taken from a young man who received the YFV17D yellow fever vaccine. This chain's CDR3 is CASSFLKEPSTDTQYF. The CDR3 DNA follows: TGCGCCAGCAGCTTCCTCAAAGAGCCTAGCACAGATACGCAGTATTTT.